These 27 T cell receptor beta chains were sequenced from one sample in a study of blood T cell repertoires in COVID-19 (dated by TCRdb to the early 2020s). Library prep was done by the immunoSEQ multiplex PCR assay. As stored in TCRdb, this immuneACCESS dataset retains in-frame rearrangements with V and J assigned. A fraction of the clones does not appear; measured against another copy, unresolved V genes explain less than half of the discrepancy, and the remainder lacks a known reason. The sample profile shows 17,000 or so clones; around four fifths of them were found once. About 20% of the sample lies in the top ten. The specimen was peripheral blood. These receptors were collected from a man in his sixties with active or convalescent COVID-19.

The V call is TRBV30, the J call TRBJ2-1, with 7 positions matching TRBD1. Looked up from germline, CDR1 is GTSNPN and CDR2 is SVGIG (reference sequence). V was pared by 4 bases and J by 6 bases, with 6 bases of the junction left unmatched. The CDR3 has 13 residues. The CDR3 nucleotides read TGTGCCTGGAACCGGGACAGTATCAATGAGCAGTTCTTC. Amino acids: CAWNRDSINEQFF.

The CDR3 region has the DNA TGTGCCAGCAGCCCACGTGCGGGGAGCTCCTACGAGCAGTACTTC. It is translated as CASSPRAGSSYEQYF. The chain carries TRBV5-4 and TRBJ2-7; possibly TRBD2 for D (6 bases). The germline V gene has CDR1 SGHNT and CDR2 YYREEE (reference sequence). There are 15 residues in the CDR3. Trimming took 4 bases from V and 0 from J, leaving 14 bases between them. The full variable domain, with the rest looked up from reference TRBV5-4 and TRBJ2-7, is ETGVTQSPTHLIKTRGQQVTLRCSSQSGHNTVSWYQQALGQGPQFIFQYYREEENGRGNFPPRFSGLQFPNYSSELNVNALELDDSALYLCASSPRAGSSYEQYFGPGTRLTVT.

The V gene is TRBV28, the J gene TRBJ1-1; D ambiguous. CDR1 is MDHEN, CDR2 SYDVKM, per germline. Trimming cost V 5 bases and J 4 bases, with 20 bases left between them. The CDR3 sequence is 16 residues long. CDR3 residues: CASSPPDYRQGTEAFF. Here the CDR3 DNA reads TGTGCCAGCAGTCCCCCAGACTACCGGCAAGGCACTGAAGCTTTCTTT.

The genes are TRBV25-1 and TRBJ2-3; TRBD2 matches at 8 bases. The CDR3 consists of 17 residues. CDR1 and CDR2 (germline): MGHDK, SYGVNS. V was pared by 3 bases and J by 2 bases, with 10 bases of the junction left unmatched. CDR3 in DNA: TGTGCCAGCAGTGATCCTCGGACTAGCACCTACACAGATACGCAGTATTTT. It yields the protein CASSDPRTSTYTDTQYF.

This chain uses TRBV5-1 with TRBJ2-3; no clear D gene. The ends were cut back, 1 base at V and 3 bases at J, with 6 bases in the middle. This CDR3 contains 13 residues. Germline V gene lookup returns CDR1 SGHRS and CDR2 YFSETQ. The CDR3 DNA reads as TGCGCCAGCAGCTTGCGAGATACAGATACGCAGTATTTT. Translating gives CASSLRDTDTQYF.

The CDR3 spells CASSFSGQGMETQYF. CDR3 bases: TGTGCCAGCAGTTTCTCGGGACAGGGAATGGAGACCCAGTACTTC. The chain links TRBV6-5 to TRBJ2-5; 9 nucleotides line up with TRBD1. There are 15 residues in the CDR3. Germline trimming cut 4 bases from V and 5 bases from J; bases unmatched to any gene: 8. The germline V gene encodes CDR1 MNHEY and CDR2 SVGAGI.

The chain combines TRBV5-4 with TRBJ1-1; 9 nucleotides line up with TRBD1. Germline values: CDR1 SGHNT, CDR2 YYREEE (reference sequence). Unmatched junction bases numbered 1, after V lost 0 bases and J lost 1 base. The CDR3 covers 15 residues. As DNA, the CDR3 is TGTGCCAGCAGCTTGGAACAGGGGGCGAACACTGAAGCTTTCTTT. Protein product: CASSLEQGANTEAFF.

CDR3 sequence (DNA): TGCGCCAGCGGGGTGAGGGTTAACACTGAAGCTTTCTTT. This sequence encodes CASGVRVNTEAFF. The chain couples TRBV5-1 to TRBJ1-1, with unresolved D. V dropped 7 bases and J dropped 2 bases, with 12 bases sitting between them. Germline CDR1 reads SGHRS; CDR2 reads YFSETQ. The CDR3 length is 13 residues. The complete variable domain, with remaining parts taken from reference TRBV5-1 and TRBJ1-1, reads KAGVTQTPRYLIKTRGQQVTLSCSPISGHRSVSWYQQTPGQGLQFLFEYFSETQRNKGNFPGRFSGRQFSNSRSEMNVSTLELGDSALYLCASGVRVNTEAFFGQGTRLTVV.

The chain combines TRBV28 with TRBJ1-1; D gene uncertain. In germline, CDR1 is MDHEN, CDR2 SYDVKM. Trimming stripped 7 bases from V and 1 base from J, with 13 bases between. This CDR3 comprises 14 residues. The CDR3 DNA sequence: TGTGCCAGCACCCCCGTGTCGCGGAACACTGAAGCTTTCTTT. Translation gives CASTPVSRNTEAFF. Using reference TRBV28 and TRBJ1-1 for the parts outside the CDR3, the full variable domain is DVKVTQSSRYLVKRTGEKVFLECVQDMDHENMFWYRQDPGLGLRLIYFSYDVKMKEKGDIPEGYSVSREKKERFSLILESASTNQTSMYLCASTPVSRNTEAFFGQGTRLTVV.

The rearrangement uses TRBV27 and TRBJ1-5, with 7 nucleotides matching TRBD1. CDR1 is MNHEY, CDR2 SMNVEV, per germline (reference sequence). The CDR3 consists of 14 residues. Unmatched junction bases numbered 4, after V lost 4 bases and J lost 4 bases. The CDR3 DNA reads TGTGCCAGCAGTTACAGGGGTGGTAATCAGCCCCAGCATTTT. Its protein product is CASSYRGGNQPQHF.

This chain links TRBV6-1 with TRBJ1-6; tentative D call: TRBD1 (5 bases). The V gene lost 3 bases and the J gene lost 6 bases, with 15 bases spanning the gap. This CDR3 is built from 16 residues. Germline CDR1 MNHNS, CDR2 SASEGT. DNA for the CDR3: TGTGCCAGCAGTGAGTTTTGGGGGGTCGGTAATTCACCCCTCCACTTT. Residues: CASSEFWGVGNSPLHF.

The V call is TRBV11-1, the J call TRBJ2-7; D is perhaps TRBD2 (6 bases). Germline values: CDR1 SGHAT, CDR2 FQDESV (reference sequence). The CDR3 extends over 15 amino acids. Trimming shortened V by 4 bases and J by 5 bases, and 18 bases separated the two germline ends. The CDR3 spells CASSSSGLQTNEQYF. The CDR3 nucleotides read TGTGCCAGCAGCTCCTCCGGACTACAAACAAACGAGCAGTACTTC.

The chain carries TRBV5-6 and TRBJ1-2, with 8 bases that match TRBD1. V gave up 0 bases and J gave up 7 bases; unmatched junction bases: 5. CDR1 and CDR2 (germline): SGHDT, YYEEEE. The CDR3 has 14 amino acids. The DNA of the CDR3 is TGTGCCAGCAGCTTGGGCAGGGGGCAGGGTGGCTACACCTTC. Its translation is CASSLGRGQGGYTF.

This clone was seen a single time. The genes are TRBV7-8 and TRBJ1-2; D unresolved. The V end was cut by 5 bases, the J end by 6 bases, with 10 bases between. Germline assignment: CDR1 SGHVS and CDR2 FQNEAQ. The CDR3 covers 12 residues. The CDR3: CASSQHGDGYTF. In nucleotides, the CDR3 is TGTGCCAGCAGCCAGCACGGGGATGGCTACACCTTC.

The chain couples TRBV3-1 (or the pseudogene TRBV3-2) to TRBJ1-4, with D hard to call. Trimming took 2 bases from V and 8 from J, leaving 9 bases between them. This CDR3 comprises 13 residues. The germline V gene has CDR1 LGHDT and CDR2 YNNKEL (reference sequence). CDR3: CASSQLEEEKLFF. In DNA form, the CDR3 reads TGTGCCAGCAGCCAACTTGAGGAGGAAAAACTGTTTTTT.

This clone appeared a single time. The V and J genes are TRBV2 and TRBJ1-3, with unresolved D. The V and J ends lost 3 bases and 4 bases respectively, with 7 bases between them. The CDR3 length is 13 residues. CDR1 is SNHLY and CDR2 is FYNNEI in the germline V gene. In DNA form, the CDR3 reads TGTGCCAGCAGTGAGATAGCCGGAAACACCATATATTTT. It encodes CASSEIAGNTIYF. The whole variable domain, filled in from reference TRBV2 and TRBJ1-3, reads EPEVTQTPSHQVTQMGQEVILRCVPISNHLYFYWYRQILGQKVEFLVSFYNNEISEKSEIFDDQFSVERPDGSNFTLKIRSTKLEDSAMYFCASSEIAGNTIYFGEGSWLTVV.

The V gene is TRBV6-2 or TRBV6-3, the J gene TRBJ2-2, with D possibly matching TRBD1 (6 bases). The CDR3 runs to 14 residues. Germline V gene sequence: CDR1 MNHEY, CDR2 SVGEGT. The ends were cut back, 4 bases at V and 6 bases at J, with 12 bases in the middle. In DNA form, the CDR3 reads TGTGCCAGCAGTTTGCTGACAGGCGCCGGGGAGCTGTTTTTT. Protein: CASSLLTGAGELFF.

The rearrangement uses TRBV19 and TRBJ1-5; D gene uncertain. The CDR3 is 18 residues long. V lost 0 bases and J lost 4, with 19 bases in between. Germline V CDR1 and CDR2: LNHDA, SQIVND (reference sequence). CDR3 sequence reads: CASSIDTLIGGLNQPQHF. DNA of the CDR3: TGTGCCAGTAGTATAGATACGTTGATAGGCGGGTTAAATCAGCCCCAGCATTTT. The entire variable domain, with the rest obtained from reference TRBV19 and TRBJ1-5, is as follows: DGGITQSPKYLFRKEGQNVTLSCEQNLNHDAMYWYRQDPGQGLRLIYYSQIVNDFQKGDIAEGYSVSREKKESFPLTVTSAQKNPTAFYLCASSIDTLIGGLNQPQHFGDGTRLSIL.

The rearrangement joins TRBV18 to TRBJ2-7; TRBD1 might be the D (5 bases). Germline CDR1 and CDR2: KGHSH and LQKENI. This CDR3 region has 13 residues. Trimming removed 2 bases at V and 0 bases at J, with 5 bases between. CDR3 sequence (DNA): TGTGCCAGCTCACCAGACAGCTCCTACGAGCAGTACTTC. Translated: CASSPDSSYEQYF.

The chain employs TRBV7-9 and TRBJ1-2; D is ambiguous. CDR3 length equals 12 residues. Germline CDR1 is SEHNR and CDR2 is FQNEAQ (reference sequence). V lost 5 bases to trimming and J lost 4 bases, with 8 bases between them. The CDR3 spells CASSAEGYGYTF. CDR3 in DNA: TGTGCCAGCAGCGCGGAGGGCTATGGCTACACCTTC.

This chain joins TRBV30 and TRBJ2-7, with D unresolved. The CDR3 runs 13 residues. Germline CDR1 reads GTSNPN; CDR2 reads SVGIG (reference sequence). V lost 6 bases, J lost 0 bases, and 12 bases lay in between. This CDR3 is CACFSSSSYEQYF. CDR3 bases: TGTGCCTGTTTCTCGAGTAGCTCCTACGAGCAGTACTTC.

The chain joins TRBV15 to TRBJ2-1, with 14 positions matching TRBD2. Germline V lookup: CDR1 LNHNV, CDR2 YYDKDF (reference sequence). Losses at the gene ends were 1 base for V and 5 bases for J; bases not matched to a gene: 13. The CDR3 is 20 amino acids. The CDR3 DNA reads TGTGCCACCAGCAGAGCCCCCGGGACTAGCGGGAGTTTTTGGGACAATGAGCAGTTCTTC. Residues: CATSRAPGTSGSFWDNEQFF.

Here the CDR3 DNA reads TGTGCCAGCAGCCCCAGGAATTCACCCCTCCACTTT. It translates to CASSPRNSPLHF. J is TRBJ1-6 and V is TRBV11-2; no firm D call. Germline CDR1 SGHAT, CDR2 FQNNGV. This CDR3 spans 12 amino acids. The V end was cut by 5 bases, the J end by 7 bases, with 6 bases between.

The gene calls are TRBV28 and TRBJ1-1; D ambiguous. Germline V gene lookup returns CDR1 MDHEN and CDR2 SYDVKM. Trimming left V 7 bases short and J 1 base short, with 13 bases between. This CDR3 comprises 14 residues. The CDR3 nucleotides read TGTGCCAGCACCTGGGAGACCAAGAACACTGAAGCTTTCTTT. It is translated as CASTWETKNTEAFF.

CDR3 sequence reads: CASSLVRLLIYEQYF. CDR3 in DNA: TGTGCCAGCAGCTTAGTTAGACTCTTAATCTACGAGCAGTACTTC. The chain combines TRBV7-2 with TRBJ2-7; D is uncertain. The CDR3 loop spans 15 amino acids. Trimming stripped 1 base from V and 3 bases from J, with 13 bases between. The V gene's germline CDR1 is SGHTA and CDR2 FQGNSA.

This chain uses TRBV7-7 with TRBJ2-2; perhaps TRBD1 as D (5 bases). The germline V gene has CDR1 SSHAT and CDR2 FNYEAQ (reference sequence). V lost 1 base and J 7 bases, leaving 7 bases between the germline ends. This CDR3 has 13 residues. The CDR3 bases are TGTGCCAGCAGCTTAGGGCAGGGCGGGGAGCTGTTTTTT. It specifies CASSLGQGGELFF.

The sample holds a few counts of this clone. The chain carries TRBV11-2 and TRBJ2-5; no definite D call. Trimming removed 1 base from V and 5 bases from J, with 11 bases in between. The CDR3 is made up of 14 amino acids. Germline V gene lookup returns CDR1 SGHAT and CDR2 FQNNGV. This chain's CDR3 is CASSLVAVWETQYF. CDR3 coding DNA: TGTGCCAGCAGCTTAGTGGCGGTTTGGGAGACCCAGTACTTC.